This T cell receptor (beta chain) is drawn from a study of T cell responses to AZD1222 COVID-19 vaccine (dated by TCRdb to the early 2020s). For the study in its entirety: TCR sequencing was performed for fewer than 250 trial participants, of whom around 200 were given two doses of AZD1222 and some 26 were given two doses of MenACWY control vaccine. Enrollment into the trials was organized by age into subgroups of 18-55, 56-69 and 70-plus years, and those subgroups contained 148, 28 and 57 TCR-sequenced participants, respectively. The paper's findings and limits, for the study overall: After two AZD1222 doses, both the breadth and the depth of spike-specific TCRs were significantly higher than at day 0 and than in MenACWY recipients. The 56-69-year group was small, and its depth increase did not reach significance, likely because of low power. The whole spike protein was spanned by vaccine-associated CD4 TCRs, and dominant responses were seen in regions 160-218 and 743-854. Nearly half of unique spike-specific TCRs reportedly recognized epitopes outside regions mutated in the B.1.351 and B.1.1.7 variants. Because no samples from the day 14 peak response were available, repertoires could be characterized only after the peak T cell response. Conclusions about previously exposed vaccinees are limited because only a handful of AZD1222 recipients were SARS-CoV-2 seropositive at baseline. Most participants were white British and females outnumbered males, and the authors suggested that clonal diversity may have been underestimated.

To note about this clone: This clone's antigen is unknown. One base away there is no much larger clone; base qualities are not given.

Via the germline V gene (reference sequence), CDR1 is LNHDA and CDR2 SQIVND. Relative to germline, V is 7 bases shorter and J is 1 base shorter, with 16 bases between their ends. Counted from cysteine to phenylalanine, this CDR3 has 15 amino acids. Of all the DNA, just the CDR3 is kept, 45 bases in frame from base 1. The CDR3 regions of human TCRbeta chains were subjected to immunosequencing. The authors processed their data as follows. Repertoire TCRs were matched against a reference library of SARS-CoV-2-specific TCRs generated with the MIRA antigen-specificity platform. Breadth was defined as the fraction of unique TCRs that were SARS-CoV-2-associated, and depth was defined as the fraction of total T cells that were SARS-CoV-2-associated. Using the MIRA data, each spike-specific TCR was mapped to the spike region that the TCR reacts to and placed in a CD4 or CD8 class. Log10-transformed breadth and depth values were compared by one-way ANOVA with Sidak's multiple comparisons tests. TCRdb stores this immuneACCESS table with in-frame sequences only. Part of the clones is absent; in the studies checked, under half of the shortfall reflects unresolved V genes, and no reason is known for the rest. V and J calls and clone size are those listed in that table; D and trimming were worked out from the DNA. Here the sample has 95,000 to 100,000 clones; around nine tenths occur a single time. Approximately 15% of the sample lies in the top ten.

Reading the label with the study, this specimen's time point is: about 28 days (+/-7) after the second vaccine dose. AZD1222 recipients given second doses at about 4 weeks or at about 12 weeks were pooled, since spike-specific TCR depth and breadth were not found to differ between the two schedules. Vaccinee samples came from UK trials COV001 and COV002, including a single-blind randomized controlled phase 2/3 trial of AZD1222 (ChAdOx1 nCoV-19) in healthy adults. Trial participant PBMC samples were collected at day 0 and day 28 after the second dose for TCRbeta chain sequencing. The sequence came from an adult who received the AZD1222 COVID-19 vaccine. This material consisted of peripheral blood, taken 28 days after the second AZD1222 dose. In this chain, TRBV19 is recombined with TRBJ1-2; no D gene can be assigned with confidence. The CDR3 region reads CASINPVADNYGYTF. In nucleotides, the sequence is TGTGCCAGTATCAACCCGGTGGCAGATAACTATGGCTACACCTTC.